The 14 T cell receptor beta chains presented below share a single source sample, sequenced in a study of T cell responses to AZD1222 COVID-19 vaccine. TCRdb's table, derived via immunoSEQ multiplex PCR, lists solely in-frame clones and lacks some. The sample includes about 140,000 clones, more than 75% of them seen just once. The sample here was peripheral blood, taken 28 days after the second AZD1222 dose. These receptors came from an adult who received the AZD1222 COVID-19 vaccine.

The chain combines TRBV3-1 (or the pseudogene TRBV3-2) with TRBJ2-3; D unclear. CDR1 LGHDT and CDR2 YNNKEL come from the germline V gene (reference sequence). This CDR3 is 13 amino acids long. The V end was cut by 3 bases, the J end by 6 bases, with 10 bases between. CDR3 amino acids: CASSQPAMDTQYF. The CDR3 DNA follows: TGTGCCAGCAGCCAGCCCGCGATGGATACGCAGTATTTT.

The chain couples TRBV2 to TRBJ2-1; D ambiguous. The CDR3 consists of 13 residues. Germline V gives CDR1 SNHLY, CDR2 FYNNEI. Trimming shortened V by 3 bases and J by 9 bases, and 12 bases separated the two germline ends. The CDR3 DNA follows: TGTGCCAGCAGTGATCAAGGGCCCAGTGAGCAGTTCTTC. Protein product: CASSDQGPSEQFF.

The rearrangement uses TRBV5-8 and TRBJ2-7, with D possibly being TRBD2 (6 bases). CDR1 is SGHTS, CDR2 YDEGEE, per germline. Deletions cut 2 bases from V and 5 bases from J, with 23 bases between. This CDR3 comprises 17 residues. CDR3 in amino acids: CASSLRPRGGVGHEQYF. The CDR3 nucleotides are TGTGCCAGCAGCTTACGGCCCCGGGGAGGTGTGGGACACGAGCAGTACTTC.

The chain combines TRBV14 with TRBJ2-7; 9 positions match TRBD1. V lost 9 bases, J lost 3 bases, and 9 bases stayed unmatched. Germline V CDR1 and CDR2: SGHDN, FVKESK. The CDR3 totals 14 residues. The CDR3 DNA reads TGTGCCAGTGCAAAGGGGACAGGGCACTACGAGCAGTACTTC. This translates into CASAKGTGHYEQYF.

This sequence joins TRBV28 and TRBJ2-4, with 7 bases matching TRBD1. This CDR3 is 17 amino acids long. The J segment lost 0 bases and the V segment lost 6 bases, leaving 11 bases of the junction unmatched. CDR1 is MDHEN and CDR2 is SYDVKM in the germline V gene. CDR3 sequence (DNA): TGTGCCAGCAGAGAATTACAGGGGTCTGAAGCCAAAAACATTCAGTACTTC. This codes for CASRELQGSEAKNIQYF. The variable domain in full, with the rest retrieved from reference TRBV28 and TRBJ2-4, is DVKVTQSSRYLVKRTGEKVFLECVQDMDHENMFWYRQDPGLGLRLIYFSYDVKMKEKGDIPEGYSVSREKKERFSLILESASTNQTSMYLCASRELQGSEAKNIQYFGAGTRLSVL.

The chain recombines TRBV7-9 with TRBJ2-1; 11 bases fit TRBD2. V dropped 2 bases and J dropped 15; count of bases not matched to a gene: 9. The CDR3 is made up of 14 amino acids. Germline assignment: CDR1 SEHNR and CDR2 FQNEAQ (reference sequence). Here the CDR3 DNA reads TGTGCCAGCAGCTTATCCCTAGCGGGGGGTGGAACGTTCTTC. This encodes CASSLSLAGGGTFF.

The chain couples TRBV10-2 to TRBJ2-7, with a weak D call TRBD1 (7 bases). Germline lookup yields CDR1 WSHSY and CDR2 SAAADI. The CDR3 loop spans 13 amino acids. The V end was cut by 7 bases, the J end by 4 bases, with 14 bases between. The CDR3 spells CASTPQGGYEQYF. CDR3 DNA sequence: TGCGCCAGCACGCCCCAGGGGGGTTACGAGCAGTACTTC.

The chain carries TRBV27 and TRBJ1-2; D possibly corresponds to TRBD1 (5 bases). The ends were cut back, 10 bases at V and 11 bases at J, with 29 bases in the middle. Germline V gene data show CDR1 as MNHEY and CDR2 as SMNVEV (reference sequence). The CDR3 has 15 residues. CDR3 DNA: TGTGCCACCCAGATAACGGGACGGAGCAGCTCGAGGTACACCTTC. Translated: CATQITGRSSSRYTF.

V is TRBV2 and J is TRBJ2-5; D is undetermined. CDR1 and CDR2 (germline): SNHLY, FYNNEI. Trimming took 7 bases from V and 2 from J, leaving 8 bases between them. The CDR3 extends over 12 amino acids. The CDR3 region has the DNA TGTGCCAGCAAGGGTTTTCAAGAGACCCAGTACTTC. Its protein product is CASKGFQETQYF.

The chain carries TRBV28 and TRBJ2-5; 8 nucleotides align to TRBD1. The CDR3 is 13 residues long. The V and J ends lost 6 bases and 3 bases, in that order; junction bases with no gene match: 3. Per germline, CDR1 MDHEN and CDR2 SYDVKM. The CDR3 is CASSMGQEETQYF. For the CDR3, the DNA is TGTGCCAGCAGCATGGGACAGGAAGAGACCCAGTACTTC.

The gene calls are TRBV28 and TRBJ1-5, with D possibly matching TRBD1 (6 bases). Per germline, CDR1 MDHEN and CDR2 SYDVKM. The germline V and J ends were trimmed by 4 bases and 4 bases, with 11 bases remaining between them. The CDR3 has 14 amino acids. For the CDR3, the DNA is TGTGCCAGCAGTTCAGGGGAGTTGAATCAGCCCCAGCATTTT. Its protein is CASSSGELNQPQHF.

The chain combines TRBV4-3 with TRBJ1-1; D is uncertain. This CDR3 region has 14 residues. Trimming left V 1 base short and J 4 bases short, with 10 bases between. Germline assignment: CDR1 LGHNA and CDR2 YSLEER. The CDR3 here is CASSQAWDLTEAFF. The CDR3 nucleotides read TGCGCCAGCAGCCAAGCGTGGGATCTCACTGAAGCTTTCTTT.

The rearrangement joins TRBV3-1 (or the pseudogene TRBV3-2) to TRBJ2-2, with 7 nucleotides matching TRBD1. The junction had 2 bases not matched to a gene; V was cut back by 4 bases and J by 0 bases. The V gene's germline CDR1 is LGHDT and CDR2 YNNKEL (reference sequence). The CDR3 consists of 15 residues. CDR3 amino acids: CASSLGTANTGELFF. CDR3 sequence (DNA): TGTGCCAGCAGCCTTGGGACAGCGAACACCGGGGAGCTGTTTTTT.

The J gene is TRBJ1-2, the V gene TRBV27; TRBD1 agrees at 7 bases. CDR1 MNHEY and CDR2 SMNVEV come from the germline V gene (reference sequence). With V trimmed by 2 bases and J by 8 bases, 8 bases remained unmatched. The CDR3 covers 14 residues. The chain's CDR3 is CASSLTGQAGGYTF. DNA of the CDR3: TGTGCCAGCAGTTTAACAGGACAGGCCGGCGGCTACACCTTC.